The rows below give T cell receptor beta chains drawn from one sample of a study of monozygotic twins with inflammatory bowel disease. Using the 5' RACE reads, TCRdb records one entry per CDR3 protein without DNA. This table holds 330,000 or so distinct CDR3 sequences. The sequencing sample was made of blood. These TCRs come from a human donor with ulcerative colitis or Crohn's disease, or a healthy co-twin of an affected twin (not recorded which). CDR3s include the opening cysteine and the closing phenylalanine or tryptophan. Fields, in order: V gene, J gene, CDR3 protein.

v_call: TRBV20-1
j_call: TRBJ2-7
cdr3_aa: CSASPGYRGLSYEQYF

v_call: TRBV5-1
j_call: TRBJ2-1
cdr3_aa: CASSWGGEGYEQFF

v_call: TRBV20-1
j_call: TRBJ1-3
cdr3_aa: CSARDSRISGNTIYF

v_call: TRBV2
j_call: TRBJ2-1
cdr3_aa: CASSEPNEQFF

v_call: TRBV7-8
j_call: TRBJ1-5
cdr3_aa: CASSLGQALASNQPQHF

v_call: TRBV15
j_call: TRBJ2-1
cdr3_aa: CATSRVGSSYNEQFF

v_call: TRBV19
j_call: TRBJ1-4
cdr3_aa: CASSTGQGATNEKLFF

v_call: TRBV4-1
j_call: TRBJ2-1
cdr3_aa: CASTLGLAGKNEQFF

v_call: TRBV27
j_call: TRBJ1-1
cdr3_aa: CASSFSTLGNTEAFF

v_call: TRBV5-1
j_call: TRBJ2-3
cdr3_aa: CASSSTSTEENTQYF

v_call: TRBV5-1
j_call: TRBJ2-3
cdr3_aa: CASSLEGLGADTQYF

v_call: TRBV6-2/TRBV6-3
j_call: TRBJ1-3
cdr3_aa: CASSYFFPGSSSGNTIYF

v_call: TRBV4-3
j_call: TRBJ2-7
cdr3_aa: CASSHDRLYEQYF

v_call: TRBV7-6
j_call: TRBJ2-1
cdr3_aa: CASSYIPKTSDKGNEQFF

v_call: TRBV9
j_call: TRBJ2-3
cdr3_aa: CASSVVLGDTQYF

v_call: TRBV10-3
j_call: TRBJ2-1
cdr3_aa: CAISYLQGASFMNEQFF

v_call: TRBV20-1
j_call: TRBJ2-1
cdr3_aa: CSAREPLAGETYNEQFF

v_call: TRBV12-3/TRBV12-4
j_call: TRBJ1-5
cdr3_aa: CASRDQGASNQPQHF

v_call: TRBV16
j_call: TRBJ1-2
cdr3_aa: CASSQSGESGYTF

v_call: TRBV29-1
j_call: TRBJ2-5
cdr3_aa: CSVVATGQETQYF

v_call: TRBV24-1
j_call: TRBJ1-5
cdr3_aa: CATSGVGGGNQPQHF

v_call: TRBV20-1
j_call: TRBJ2-7
cdr3_aa: CSARLAGRNEQYF

v_call: TRBV12-3/TRBV12-4
j_call: TRBJ1-1
cdr3_aa: CASSFPSRVDTEAFF

v_call: TRBV5-4
j_call: TRBJ2-1
cdr3_aa: CASSLATSGSYNEQFF

v_call: TRBV5-1
j_call: TRBJ2-2
cdr3_aa: CASSLLPNTGELFF

v_call: TRBV3-1
j_call: TRBJ2-1
cdr3_aa: CASSRQGPFENEQFF

v_call: TRBV20-1
j_call: TRBJ1-5
cdr3_aa: CSASPYKTGTLRDQPQHF